The present entry profiles one T cell receptor beta chain with its context. Its antigen is not known. The data are from a study of cytotoxic CD8 clonotypes in ibrutinib-treated CLL. Whole-study findings and limits: Treatment saw public clonotypes, which were uncommon, either contract or stay stable.

Some clones are missing from TCRdb's copy, which holds only in-frame ones; the method was immunoSEQ multiplex PCR. Of over 200,000 clones listed, approximately 79% are singletons. CDR3 length equals 14 residues. The germline V gene has CDR1 SQVTM and CDR2 ANQGSEA. J lost 2 bases, V lost 1 base, and 2 bases had no gene match. The material sequenced was PBMCs, taken after 12 months of ibrutinib treatment. V usage is TRBV29-1 and J usage is TRBJ2-7; 10 bases line up with TRBD1. This receptor was identified in a human donor with chronic lymphocytic leukemia. The CDR3 reads CSVEGDRGAYEQYF. CDR3 nucleotide sequence: TGCAGCGTTGAAGGGGACAGGGGAGCCTACGAGCAGTACTTC.